Listed here are 7 T cell receptor beta chains from one sample, sequenced in a study of blood T cells in healthy people across ages. Primers used in a second PCR of about 6 to 11 cycles were a sample-barcoded 5' primer and a J-beta primer mix. TCRdb re-called the 5' RACE reads with MiXCR, one entry per CDR3 protein. The table shows 550,000 to 700,000 distinct CDR3 sequences, with 25% to 30% occurring only once. The source material was blood. These TCRs come from a woman in her 70s in good health.

This rearrangement joins TRBV21-1 to TRBJ2-3; the table names TRBD1, a call not compared with the DNA. TRBV21-1 is noted as a pseudogene. CDR3 length equals 18 residues. The CDR3 region has the DNA TGTGCCAGCAGCCTAGCGGGGGGGAATCTTCTTCCACAAGATACGCAGTATTTT. It is translated as CASSLAGGNLLPQDTQYF.

This clonotype was counted only a few times. The V and J genes are TRBV6-4 and TRBJ1-2; D is unclear. The V and J ends lost 2 bases and 8 bases respectively, with 9 bases between them. The CDR3 runs to 12 residues. Germline assignment: CDR1 MRHNA and CDR2 SNTAGT. The CDR3: CASSDGLRGYTF. The CDR3 DNA follows: TGTGCCAGCAGTGACGGACTACGGGGCTACACCTTC.

The chain links TRBV7-9 to TRBJ1-2; TRBD1 might be the D (5 bases). The ends were cut back, 5 bases at V and 4 bases at J, with 17 bases in the middle. The CDR3 runs 15 residues. The germline gives CDR1 SEHNR, CDR2 FQNEAQ (reference sequence). The chain's CDR3 is CASSQLSQGFYGYTF. The CDR3 coding sequence is TGTGCCAGCAGCCAGTTATCCCAGGGCTTCTATGGCTACACCTTC. Complete variable domain (other parts from reference TRBV7-9 and TRBJ1-2): DTGVSQNPRHKITKRGQNVTFRCDPISEHNRLYWYRQTLGQGPEFLTYFQNEAQLEKSRLLSDRFSAERPKGSFSTLEIQRTEQGDSAMYLCASSQLSQGFYGYTFGSGTRLTVV.

This chain uses TRBV20-1 with TRBJ2-7, with 12 bases identical to TRBD2. The V gene end was trimmed by 5 bases and the J gene end by 7 bases; junction bases not matched to a gene: 12. The CDR3 is made up of 15 amino acids. Germline CDR1 DFQATT, CDR2 SNEGSKA (reference sequence). CDR3 DNA: TGCAGTGCTCCCCTGACTAGCGGGGGCCGTGAGGAGCAGTACTTC. It specifies CSAPLTSGGREEQYF.

The V gene is TRBV9, the J gene TRBJ2-1, with 11 bases identical to TRBD2. Germline trimming cut 7 bases from V and 0 bases from J; bases unmatched to any gene: 6. This CDR3 has 16 amino acids. Germline V gene data show CDR1 as SGDLS and CDR2 as YYNGEE. This chain's CDR3 is CASGLAGGISYNEQFF. The CDR3 nucleotides read TGTGCCAGCGGGCTAGCGGGGGGAATCTCCTACAATGAGCAGTTCTTC.

There are a few counts of this clonotype. The chain combines TRBV5-1 with TRBJ2-1, with 10 bases aligning to TRBD1. J was trimmed by 2 bases and V by 5 bases; bases with no gene match: 4. There are 15 residues in the CDR3. Germline lookup yields CDR1 SGHRS and CDR2 YFSETQ. The CDR3 DNA reads as TGCGCCAGCAGTACCGGGACAGGGGCCTACAATGAGCAGTTCTTC. This translates into CASSTGTGAYNEQFF. Variable domain in full (rest from reference TRBV5-1 and TRBJ2-1): KAGVTQTPRYLIKTRGQQVTLSCSPISGHRSVSWYQQTPGQGLQFLFEYFSETQRNKGNFPGRFSGRQFSNSRSEMNVSTLELGDSALYLCASSTGTGAYNEQFFGPGTRLTVL.

This clonotype has only one observation. This chain joins TRBV18 and TRBJ2-2; maybe TRBD2 (6 bases). CDR1 is KGHSH and CDR2 is LQKENI in the germline V gene. This CDR3 is 15 amino acids long. The V end was cut by 0 bases, the J end by 2 bases, with 7 bases between. CDR3 sequence reads: CASSPPGSNTGELFF. The CDR3 DNA sequence: TGTGCCAGCTCACCACCCGGGAGCAACACCGGGGAGCTGTTTTTT.